These 20 T cell receptor beta chains came from one sample sequenced in a study of blood T cells in healthy people across ages (dated by TCRdb to between 2014 and 2017). Receptors were amplified or captured by 5' RACE. Data came from an Illumina HiSeq 2500. The second PCR ran for roughly 6 to 11 cycles and used a J-beta primer mix along with a sample-barcoded 5' primer. Through fastp at Q25 and MiXCR, TCRdb rebuilt clones from the public reads, retaining in-frame beta chains. For every CDR3 protein sequence, its rows merge into one entry that carries the most common genes and DNA. This sample gives under 1,100,000 distinct CDR3 sequences in total; roughly 24% of them show up just once. The ten largest clones capture about 0.8% of the sample. This sample was shared with a second study, whose subject was T cells of mothers and their children.

The sequencing input was blood. These receptors came from a girl between 2 and 10 years old in good health.

Comments on this clonotype: The germline gene is not matched at one end of the junction; a read error may be the cause. The rearrangement links TRBV7-2 to TRBJ2-5; TRBD2 aligns across 8 bases. CDR1 and CDR2 from the germline V gene are SGHTA and FQGNSA. The CDR3 contains 13 residues. The CDR3 here is CASSYSGREPQYF. The CDR3 DNA reads TGTGCCAGCAGTTACAGCGGGAGAGAGCCCCAGTACTTC.

Only one count was recorded for this clonotype. V usage is TRBV10-3 and J usage is TRBJ2-1; D not resolved. Matching the DNA end better, TRBJ2-5 makes the J call doubtful. Germline-derived CDR1 and CDR2 are ENHRY and SYGVKD. This CDR3 is 11 amino acids long. The CDR3 sequence is CAAHSGETQYF. DNA for the CDR3: TGTGCCGCACATTCTGGCGAGACCCAGTACTTC.

This clonotype was seen more than once but under ten times. The J gene is TRBJ1-5, the V gene TRBV20-1; the match to TRBD1 covers 7 bases. The germline V gene has CDR1 DFQATT and CDR2 SNEGSKA (reference sequence). V was clipped by 3 bases and J by 7 bases; unmatched bases: 6. CDR3 length: 13 residues. The CDR3 DNA is TGCAGTGCTAGTGACAGGGTAGGACAGCCCCAGCATTTT. Its protein is CSASDRVGQPQHF.

The chain is built from TRBV12-3 or TRBV12-4 and TRBJ1-2; D is undetermined. V lost 7 bases, J lost 6 bases, and 9 bases lay in between. The CDR3 runs 11 residues. The CDR3 DNA follows: TGTGCCAGCATGGACCCGAATGGCTACACCTTC. Its translation: CASMDPNGYTF.

This clonotype was observed a handful of times. The junction departs from germline at one end; a sequencing error may be responsible. This chain joins TRBV12-3 or TRBV12-4 and TRBJ2-3; 12 bases are a match to TRBD2. This CDR3 spans 15 amino acids. The CDR3 region is CASSLAGLAGGEQYF. The CDR3 DNA follows: TGTGCCAGCAGTCTAGCGGGACTAGCGGGCGGGGAGCAGTATTTT.

This clonotype occurred a few times. The rearrangement links TRBV28 to TRBJ2-7; 9 bases map to TRBD1. The germline CDR1 and CDR2 sequences are MDHEN and SYDVKM. The trim removed 6 bases at V and 3 bases at J, leaving 9 bases unmatched. The CDR3 has 15 residues. CDR3 sequence reads: CASRPGTGTIYEQYF. The CDR3 DNA is TGTGCCAGCAGACCCGGGACAGGGACTATCTACGAGCAGTACTTC.

The table lists this clonotype with a few counts. The gene calls are TRBV4-3 and TRBJ2-5, with D possibly called TRBD1 or TRBD2 (5 bases each). The germline CDR1 and CDR2 sequences are LGHNA and YSLEER. The ends were cut back, 0 bases at V and 3 bases at J, with 11 bases in the middle. The length of the CDR3 is 15 residues. In nucleotides, the CDR3 is TGCGCCAGCAGCCAAGAGTCCGTGGGGGAAGAGACCCAGTACTTC. Translation gives CASSQESVGEETQYF.

This clonotype was seen only a few times. The V call is TRBV29-1, the J call TRBJ1-1; D is ambiguous. Germline loops: CDR1 SQVTM, CDR2 ANQGSEA. This CDR3 is built from 15 residues. Trimming pared 4 bases from V and 6 bases from J, leaving 21 bases between. The CDR3 DNA sequence: TGCAGCGTTGTAAAGGACGAAAGAAGGTTGGCTGAAGCTTTCTTT. Protein sequence: CSVVKDERRLAEAFF.

This clonotype was seen a handful of times. The rearrangement links TRBV29-1 to TRBJ2-1; D could derive from TRBD1 or TRBD2 (6 bases each). CDR1 and CDR2 (germline): SQVTM, ANQGSEA. V was cut by 4 bases and J by 15 bases, with 16 bases left in between. This CDR3 is 11 amino acids long. The CDR3, as DNA: TGCAGCGTTGCGTCTAGGGGGGTTCTGTTCTTC. Amino acid sequence: CSVASRGVLFF.

This clonotype came up a few times. The chain carries TRBV7-9 and TRBJ2-7; 12 bases are a match to TRBD2. The germline CDR1 and CDR2 sequences are SEHNR and FQNEAQ (reference sequence). The CDR3 is made up of 16 amino acids. V lost 1 base, J lost 2 bases, and 3 bases stayed unmatched. The CDR3 protein is CASSLVGLAGPYEQYF. As DNA, the CDR3 is TGTGCCAGCAGCTTAGTGGGACTAGCGGGCCCCTACGAGCAGTACTTC.

This clonotype has only a few counts. This sequence joins TRBV5-6 and TRBJ1-5; a possible D gene is TRBD1 (5 bases). Germline V CDR1 and CDR2: SGHDT, YYEEEE. The ends were cut back, 2 bases at V and 0 bases at J, with 12 bases in the middle. The CDR3 has 16 residues. CDR3 DNA sequence: TGTGCCAGCAGCTTCGGGACCGGTTATAGCAATCAGCCCCAGCATTTT. Protein product: CASSFGTGYSNQPQHF.

This clonotype was seen a few times. V is TRBV7-2 and J is TRBJ1-2; D is unresolved. CDR1 is SGHTA, CDR2 FQGNSA, per germline. This CDR3 spans 13 amino acids. Trimming took off 1 base at V and 7 bases at J, with 10 bases between the two ends. CDR3 coding DNA: TGTGCCAGCAGCTTAGGCGGGCGGAGTGGCTACACCTTC. Its translation is CASSLGGRSGYTF.

The V call is TRBV6-2 or TRBV6-3, the J call TRBJ2-7; 7 bases agree with TRBD2. The J call may not be correct, given that the DNA end is closer to TRBJ2-1. Germline V gene lookup returns CDR1 MNHEY and CDR2 SVGEGT. The CDR3 loop spans 14 amino acids. DNA for the CDR3: TGTGCCAGCAGTTCGCGGGGGTTAGGCAATGAGCAGTTCTTC. It specifies CASSSRGLGNEQFF.

This clonotype appeared a few times. One end of the junction does not line up with germline, which may come from a read error. The V gene is TRBV3-1, the J gene TRBJ2-5; D uncertain. The germline V gene encodes CDR1 LGHDT and CDR2 YNNKEL (reference sequence). The CDR3 totals 14 residues. This chain's CDR3 is CASSQGYALGKARF. In DNA form, the CDR3 reads TGTGCCAGCAGCCAAGGATACGCGCTGGGGAAGGCCCGCTTC.

The chain is built from TRBV20-1 and TRBJ1-2, with 7 bases lining up with TRBD1. The CDR3 loop spans 14 amino acids. Germline lookup yields CDR1 DFQATT and CDR2 SNEGSKA (reference sequence). Trimming cost V 0 bases and J 3 bases; bases outside gene matches: 4. CDR3 amino acids: CSARDTGADYGYTF. The CDR3 DNA is TGCAGTGCTAGAGATACAGGGGCGGACTATGGCTACACCTTC.

The chain is built from TRBV20-1 and TRBJ2-5, with 12 nucleotides matching TRBD2. The CDR3 has 15 residues. V gave up 1 base and J gave up 2 bases; unmatched junction bases: 2. Per the germline V gene, CDR1 is DFQATT and CDR2 is SNEGSKA (reference sequence). The CDR3 coding sequence is TGCAGTGCTAGAGGACTAGCGGGGGCTCAAGAGACCCAGTACTTC. Translating gives CSARGLAGAQETQYF.

About this clonotype: The junction and the germline gene differ at one end; a read error may be behind it. The rearrangement links TRBV2 to TRBJ2-2; 10 nucleotides agree with TRBD2. Germline V gives CDR1 SNHLY, CDR2 FYNNEI. This CDR3 spans 15 amino acids. The CDR3 nucleotides read TGTGCCAGCAGAGAAGCGGGGGGGCGAGGCGGGGAGCTGTTTTTT. It encodes CASREAGGRGGELFF. Supplemented by reference TRBV2 and TRBJ2-2, the full variable domain reads EPEVTQTPSHQVTQMGQEVILRCVPISNHLYFYWYRQILGQKVEFLVSFYNNEISEKSEIFDDQFSVERPDGSNFTLKIRSTKLEDSAMYFCASREAGGRGGELFFGEGSRLTVL.

This clonotype was observed a few times. In nucleotides, the CDR3 is TGTGCCAGCATCAGGACTTTTCAAGAGACCCAGTACTTC. Amino acids: CASIRTFQETQYF. J is TRBJ2-5 and V is TRBV12-3 or TRBV12-4, with D perhaps TRBD2 (5 bases). CDR3 length: 13 amino acids. Deletions cut 7 bases from V and 2 bases from J, with 11 bases between.

In this sample, this clonotype turned up a few times. The chain couples TRBV27 to TRBJ2-1, with 8 nucleotides matching TRBD2. With V trimmed by 6 bases and J by 0 bases, 16 bases remained unmatched. The germline gives CDR1 MNHEY, CDR2 SMNVEV (reference sequence). CDR3 length equals 19 residues. CDR3 sequence: CASSLRGVGIDGSYNEQFF. DNA for the CDR3: TGTGCCAGCAGCCTGCGGGGGGTTGGAATTGACGGCTCCTACAATGAGCAGTTCTTC.

The genes are TRBV7-2 and TRBJ2-3, with D possibly TRBD2 on 5 matching bases. CDR3 length equals 15 residues. Germline V CDR1 and CDR2: SGHTA, FQGNSA. The V and J ends lost 1 base and 4 bases respectively, with 12 bases between them. In DNA form, the CDR3 reads TGTGCCAGCAGCTTAGGTCTAGCTGAGGCAGATACGCAGTATTTT. Protein product: CASSLGLAEADTQYF. The full variable domain, in which reference TRBV7-2 and TRBJ2-3 provide the parts outside the CDR3, is GAGVSQSPSNKVTEKGKDVELRCDPISGHTALYWYRQSLGQGLEFLIYFQGNSAPDKSGLPSDRFSAERTGGSVSTLTIQRTQQEDSAVYLCASSLGLAEADTQYFGPGTRLTVL.